This is a list of T cell receptor beta chains from one sample in a study of blood T cell repertoires in COVID-19. Data came from immunoSEQ multiplex PCR; TCRdb stores just in-frame clones and leaves some out. The sample holds around 88,000 clones, 90% seen once. The source material was peripheral blood. All receptors come from a man in his 60s with acute or convalescent COVID-19. CDR3s include the opening cysteine and the closing phenylalanine or tryptophan. The D gene is left open where the match is weak.

len	j_gene	d_gene	v_gene	CDR3nt	CDR3aa
14	TRBJ2-1	.	TRBV18	TGTGCCAGCTCATCGAGAGACCTAGCCAATGAGCAGTTCTTC	CASSSRDLANEQFF
18	TRBJ2-2	TRBD1	TRBV9	TGTGCCAGCAGCGTAGAAACAGGGGGCTTCTTTGACACCGGGGAGCTGTTTTTT	CASSVETGGFFDTGELFF
11	TRBJ2-3	.	TRBV19	TGTGCCAGTAGTTCCCGAGATACGCAGTATTTT	CASSSRDTQYF
16	TRBJ2-5	.	TRBV4-3	TGCGCCAGCAGCCAAGATCTCCAGGGACTGCAAGAGACCCAGTACTTC	CASSQDLQGLQETQYF
16	TRBJ1-2	.	TRBV30	TGTGCCTGGAGTGCCCGCTTGAATAACTCCCCAAAGGGCTACACCTTC	CAWSARLNNSPKGYTF
12	TRBJ1-2	TRBD1	TRBV29-1	TGCAGCGTTGAAACAGGGGTCTATGGCTACACCTTC	CSVETGVYGYTF
15	TRBJ2-2	.	TRBV3-1/TRBV3-2	TGTGCCAGCAGCCCGGACAGTGCGGGGGCCGGGGAGCTGTTTTTT	CASSPDSAGAGELFF
14	TRBJ1-1	.	TRBV4-1	TGCGCCAGCAGCCACCCGACAGGGAACACTGAAGCTTTCTTT	CASSHPTGNTEAFF
17	TRBJ2-6	TRBD2	TRBV19	TGTGCCTCAACTTTTGTCGGGGGGGTCGGTGGGGCCAACGTCCTGACTTTC	CASTFVGGVGGANVLTF
13	TRBJ2-3	.	TRBV6-2/TRBV6-3	TGTGCCAGCAGTTACCCAGGGATAGATACGCAGTATTTT	CASSYPGIDTQYF
13	TRBJ1-1	.	TRBV19	TGTGCCAGTAATAACAGGGAGAACACTGAAGCTTTCTTT	CASNNRENTEAFF
15	TRBJ2-4	.	TRBV6-5	TGTGCCAGCAGTTTAGGCGGGGCAGCCAAAAACATTCAGTACTTC	CASSLGGAAKNIQYF
13	TRBJ2-7	.	TRBV6-2/TRBV6-3	TGTGCCAGCAGTTACGGGGGCTCAGGCGAGCAGTACTTC	CASSYGGSGEQYF
14	TRBJ2-5	TRBD1	TRBV28	TGTGCCAGCAGTCTTACAGGGGGCGGGGAGACCCAGTACTTC	CASSLTGGGETQYF
12	TRBJ2-3	TRBD2	TRBV28	TGTGCCAGCAACGGGGGGGAAGATACGCAGTATTTT	CASNGGEDTQYF